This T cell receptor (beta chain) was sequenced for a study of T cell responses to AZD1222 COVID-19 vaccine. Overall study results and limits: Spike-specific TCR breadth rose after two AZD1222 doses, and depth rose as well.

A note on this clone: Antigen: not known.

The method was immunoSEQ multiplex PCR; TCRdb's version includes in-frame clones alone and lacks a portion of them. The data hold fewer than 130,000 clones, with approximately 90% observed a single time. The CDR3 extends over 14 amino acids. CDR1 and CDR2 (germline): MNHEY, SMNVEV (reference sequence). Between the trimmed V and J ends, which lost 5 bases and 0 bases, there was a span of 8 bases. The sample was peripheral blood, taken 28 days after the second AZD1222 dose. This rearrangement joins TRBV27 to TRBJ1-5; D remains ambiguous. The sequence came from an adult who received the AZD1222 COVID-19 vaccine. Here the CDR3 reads CASSRSYSNQPQHF. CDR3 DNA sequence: TGTGCCAGCAGTCGCAGTTATAGCAATCAGCCCCAGCATTTT.